Presented here are 18 T cell receptor beta chains from one specimen sequenced in a study of tumor and adjacent non-tumor tissue in lung cancer (dated by TCRdb to 2016 to 2018). Library construction relied on multiplex PCR. Sequencing instrument: Illumina HiSeq 2500. Following protocols modified from ARM-PCR, the researchers constructed TCRbeta libraries through three rounds of nested PCR with primers (Table S4). The public reads were reprocessed in TCRdb via fastp at Q25 and MiXCR, keeping in-frame beta chains. Identical CDR3 protein sequences are pooled into one entry, listed with their most common genes and DNA. The sample has 100,000 to 120,000 distinct CDR3 sequences on record, over 70% of them singletons. The ten largest clonotypes hold 20% to 25% of the sample. RNA was extracted from bulk unsorted tissue and checked for quality with a NanoDrop ND-1000 and an Agilent 2100. Source material: lung tumor tissue. The receptor set was obtained from a man between 65 and 85 years old with non-small cell lung cancer.

Regarding this clonotype: Relative to the germline gene, one junction end is altered; a read error may explain this. The CDR3 sequence: CVSGRGNEKLFF. The DNA for the CDR3 is TGTGTCAGCGGCAGGGGTAATGAAAAACTGTTTTTT. The chain links TRBV7-9 to TRBJ1-4; D might be TRBD1 (6 bases). Germline V CDR1 and CDR2: SEHNR, FQNEAQ (reference sequence). The CDR3 totals 12 residues.

As for this clonotype: One junction end does not reproduce the germline sequence, and a read error may be involved. V gene TRBV20-1 combines with J gene TRBJ2-7; no reliable D call. Germline CDR1 and CDR2: DFQATT and SNEGSKA (reference sequence). CDR3 size: 11 residues. CDR3 amino acids: CSATVAVEQYF. CDR3 nucleotide sequence: TGCAGTGCTACCGTGGCAGTCGAACAGTATTTC.

Details on this clonotype: A much larger clone is a single base away; this may be a read error. The final CDR3 position lacks the conserved phenylalanine or tryptophan, pointing to a likely read error. The V gene is TRBV10-3, the J gene TRBJ2-5; perhaps TRBD2 as D (6 bases). V shed 3 bases and J shed 2 bases, with 10 bases lying between them. The germline gives CDR1 ENHRY, CDR2 SYGVKD. The CDR3 contains 14 residues. CDR3 in DNA: TGTGCCATCAGTGACTCCGGGACTCAAGAGACCCAGTACTTA. Its translation is CAISDSGTQETQYL.

Remarks on this clonotype: The junction does not match germline at one end; this may be a read error. The chain employs TRBV6-5 and TRBJ2-7; tentative D call: TRBD2 (5 bases). Germline values: CDR1 MNHEY, CDR2 SVGAGI. The CDR3 loop spans 18 amino acids. The CDR3 bases are TGTGTCAGCAGTTACCAACCAAGAGGGAGTACCGGGTCCTACGAGCAGTACTTC. Its translation: CVSSYQPRGSTGSYEQYF.

This clonotype came up a few times. An end of the junction does not agree with germline; a read error may underlie this. The CDR3 loop reads CASWGDGYGYTF. The DNA of the CDR3 is TGTGCCAGCTGGGGGGATGGCTATGGTTACACCTTC. The chain is built from TRBV6-5 and TRBJ1-2, with a possible D match to TRBD1 (5 bases). Germline loops: CDR1 MNHEY, CDR2 SVGAGI. This CDR3 has 12 amino acids.

The rearrangement uses TRBV5-1 and TRBJ1-1; the match to TRBD1 covers 7 bases. Trimming at V came to 5 bases and at J to 3 bases, leaving 7 bases not matched to a gene. The CDR3 spans 14 residues. The germline gives CDR1 SGHRS, CDR2 YFSETQ. For the CDR3, the DNA is TGCGCCAGCAGTACTGGACAGGCGGACACTGAAGCTTTCTTT. Its protein is CASSTGQADTEAFF.

Notes on this clonotype: One end of the junction fails to match germline, which may point to a read error. This chain joins TRBV7-8 and TRBJ2-3; 10 nucleotides agree with TRBD2. Germline-derived CDR1 and CDR2 are SGHVS and FQNEAQ. The CDR3 length is 18 residues. This CDR3 reads CASSLRTSGSTSRDTQYF. CDR3 DNA: TGTGCCAGCAGCCTACGGACTAGCGGTAGTACTAGCAGAGATACGCAGTATTTT.

Concerning this clonotype: The junction shows a germline mismatch at one end, possibly a read error. The DNA of the CDR3 is TGTGCCAGCAGCCTAGGACAGGGGAACACTGAAACTCTCTTT. Amino acid sequence: CASSLGQGNTETLF. This chain joins TRBV14 and TRBJ1-1; 9 nucleotides align to TRBD1. The length of the CDR3 is 14 residues. The germline CDR1 and CDR2 sequences are SGHDN and FVKESK. Full variable domain (rest looked up from reference TRBV14 and TRBJ1-1): EAGVTQFPSHSVIEKGQTVTLRCDPISGHDNLYWYRRVMGKEIKFLLHFVKESKQDESGMPNNRFLAERTGGTYSTLKVQPAELEDSGVYFCASSLGQGNTETLFGQGTRLTVV.

This clonotype was picked up one time. At one end the junction does not follow the germline gene, possibly because of a read error. This chain links TRBV12-3 or TRBV12-4 with TRBJ1-6; TRBD1 matches at 12 bases. This CDR3 is built from 16 residues. CDR3 in amino acids: CAYTSGTGGYISPLHF. The CDR3, as DNA: TGTGCCTACACCTCCGGGACAGGGGGCTATATTTCACCCCTCCACTTT.

Points on this clonotype: Since the CDR3 does not end with the conserved phenylalanine or tryptophan, this likely comes from a read error. No DNA is shown, since the ends of the CDR3 on it are uncertain; the CDR3 is the one TCRdb lists. The CDR3 region is CSVEEYVQGHTNYGYTL. The J gene is TRBJ1-2, the V gene TRBV29-1. The CDR3 length is 17 residues, termini included. From germline, CDR1 is SQVTM and CDR2 ANQGSEA.

The rearrangement uses TRBV4-1 and TRBJ2-1; TRBD2 aligns across 7 bases. This CDR3 has 15 residues. The germline V gene encodes CDR1 MGHRA and CDR2 YSYEKL. Trimming cost V 10 bases and J 7 bases; bases outside gene matches: 16. This CDR3 is CANSHGGFFGNEQFF. CDR3 in DNA: TGCGCCAATAGTCACGGGGGGTTTTTTGGTAATGAGCAGTTCTTC.

This clonotype occurred a few times. The junction differs from germline at one of its ends, possibly a read error. The V gene is TRBV4-3, the J gene TRBJ2-1, with 8 bases matching TRBD2. The CDR3 is 17 amino acids. Germline values: CDR1 LGHNA, CDR2 YSLEER. CDR3 sequence (DNA): TGCGCTAGCAGCCAAGACCCAGCGGGGGCTGAATACAATGAACATTTCTTC. Protein: CASSQDPAGAEYNEHFF.

Notes on this clonotype: The conserved phenylalanine or tryptophan normally closing the CDR3 is absent here, so this likely arose from a read error. No DNA is shown, since the ends of the CDR3 on it are uncertain; the CDR3 is the one TCRdb lists. The chain has TRBV5-1 and TRBJ2-7; TRBD1, the D gene given by the table, was not confirmed from the DNA. The CDR3 is 14 amino acids long, termini counted. Per the germline V gene, CDR1 is SGHRS and CDR2 is YFSETQ. The CDR3 loop reads CASSISGTVYEHYY.

In regard to this clonotype: A much larger clonotype is one base distant, so this may be a read error. The chain links TRBV11-2 to TRBJ1-4; 9 bases line up with TRBD1. The germline V gene encodes CDR1 SGHAT and CDR2 FQNNGV. The CDR3 has 17 residues. CDR3 protein: CASSLLRGQGTNEKLLF. CDR3 DNA sequence: TGTGCCAGCAGCTTGTTGAGGGGACAGGGAACTAATGAAAAACTGCTTTTT.

Remarks on this clonotype: The junction shows a germline mismatch at one end, possibly a read error. The rearrangement uses TRBV12-3 or TRBV12-4 and TRBJ1-3; perhaps TRBD1 as D (5 bases). The CDR3 consists of 15 residues. In DNA form, the CDR3 reads TGTGCCAGCAGGGCGGTCAGGGCGGAGGCAAACACCATATACTTT. Its protein product is CASRAVRAEANTIYF.

In nucleotides, the CDR3 is TGCAGCTGCACGGAAGATGAAAAACTGTTTTTT. Translated: CSCTEDEKLFF. J is TRBJ1-4 and V is TRBV29-1; the D is unclear. Germline assignment: CDR1 SQVTM and CDR2 ANQGSEA. V was shortened by 8 bases and J by 6 bases, with 10 bases between the two germline ends. This CDR3 spans 11 amino acids.

On this clonotype: This CDR3 is missing its conserved last phenylalanine or tryptophan, likely due to a read error. It is unclear where the CDR3 begins or ends on the DNA, so no DNA is shown, and the CDR3 is as TCRdb lists it. The chain recombines TRBV29-1 with TRBJ2-5. From its first to its last residue, the CDR3 has 13 amino acids. The germline gives CDR1 SQVTM, CDR2 ANQGSEA. The CDR3 protein is CSVADRYQETHYL.

With respect to this clonotype: The junction departs from the called germline gene at one end, perhaps through a read error. The CDR3 sequence is CSARVSGVVYEQYF. The DNA for the CDR3 is TGCAGTGCCAGGGTTTCCGGAGTAGTCTACGAGCAGTATTTC. This sequence joins TRBV20-1 and TRBJ2-7, with D perhaps matching TRBD1 (5 bases). Germline V gene lookup returns CDR1 DFQATT and CDR2 SNEGSKA (reference sequence). CDR3 length: 14 residues.